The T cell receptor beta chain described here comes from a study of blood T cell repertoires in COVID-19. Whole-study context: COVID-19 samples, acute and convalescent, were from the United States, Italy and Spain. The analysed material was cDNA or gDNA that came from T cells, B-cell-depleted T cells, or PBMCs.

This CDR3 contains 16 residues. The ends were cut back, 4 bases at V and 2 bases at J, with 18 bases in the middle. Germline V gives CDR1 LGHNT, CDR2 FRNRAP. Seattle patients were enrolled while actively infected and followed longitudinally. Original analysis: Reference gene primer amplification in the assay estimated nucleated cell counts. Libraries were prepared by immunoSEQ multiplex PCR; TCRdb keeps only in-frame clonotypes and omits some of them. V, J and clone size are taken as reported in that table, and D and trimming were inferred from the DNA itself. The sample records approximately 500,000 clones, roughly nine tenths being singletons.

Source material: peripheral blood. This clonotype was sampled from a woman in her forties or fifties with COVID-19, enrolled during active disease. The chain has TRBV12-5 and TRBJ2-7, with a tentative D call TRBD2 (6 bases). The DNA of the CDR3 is TGTGCTAGTGGTTCACCCCACGGGGGTCCCCCCTACGAGCAGTACTTC. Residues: CASGSPHGGPPYEQYF.